The 17 T cell receptor beta chains below were found in one sample sequenced in a study of T cell responses to AZD1222 COVID-19 vaccine. Assay: immunoSEQ multiplex PCR; the TCRdb copy retains only in-frame clones and omits some. The table records roughly 140,000 clones, under 95% of them present only once. The sequencing here drew on peripheral blood, taken on day 0 of AZD1222 vaccination. The receptors originated from an adult in good health.

This chain connects TRBV19 to TRBJ2-2; D may be TRBD2 (5 bases). V lost 7 bases to trimming and J lost 6 bases, with 15 bases between them. The CDR3 spans 14 residues. CDR1 and CDR2 from the germline V gene are LNHDA and SQIVND (reference sequence). CDR3 in amino acids: CASNVGQRAGELFF. CDR3 nucleotide sequence: TGTGCCAGTAACGTCGGGCAGAGGGCCGGGGAGCTGTTTTTT.

J is TRBJ2-7 and V is TRBV6-6; unclear D gene. The CDR3 totals 13 residues. CDR1 and CDR2 (germline): MNHNY, SVGAGI (reference sequence). V shed 4 bases and J shed 4 bases, with 11 bases lying between them. CDR3 sequence reads: CASSFQAEYEQYF. In DNA form, the CDR3 reads TGTGCCAGCAGTTTCCAAGCCGAGTACGAGCAGTACTTC.

The chain combines TRBV10-1 with TRBJ2-5; 10 nucleotides agree with TRBD1. V was pared by 5 bases and J by 0 bases, with 6 bases of the junction left unmatched. The germline CDR1 and CDR2 sequences are WNHNN and SYGVQD (reference sequence). The CDR3 spans 16 residues. The CDR3 DNA sequence: TGCGCCAGCAGTTCCGGGACAGGGGCGTACCAAGAGACCCAGTACTTC. This encodes CASSSGTGAYQETQYF.

This chain links TRBV6-2 or TRBV6-3 with TRBJ2-2; perhaps D is TRBD1 or TRBD2 (5 bases each). Trimming shortened V by 1 base and J by 9 bases, and 15 bases separated the two germline ends. The CDR3 has 15 residues. Per the germline V gene, CDR1 is MNHEY and CDR2 is SVGEGT. CDR3 sequence reads: CASSYYREGLRELFF. Here the CDR3 DNA reads TGTGCCAGCAGTTACTACCGTGAGGGGCTCCGGGAGCTGTTTTTT.

Notes on this clone: Distinct nucleotide sequences in the sample also encode this CDR3. The rearrangement links TRBV27 to TRBJ1-1; D call uncertain. This CDR3 contains 13 residues. CDR1 is MNHEY and CDR2 is SMNVEV in the germline V gene (reference sequence). The V gene lost 2 bases and the J gene lost 4 bases, with 8 bases spanning the gap. The DNA of the CDR3 is TGTGCCAGCAGTTTACGGGGTCGCACTGAAGCTTTCTTT. Encoded protein: CASSLRGRTEAFF.

This clone was seen a single time. The chain joins TRBV7-2 to TRBJ1-1, with D possibly matching TRBD1 (6 bases). Germline CDR1 and CDR2: SGHTA and FQGNSA. CDR3 size: 17 residues. V shed 2 bases and J shed 1 base, with 17 bases lying between them. The CDR3 DNA sequence: TGTGCCAGCAGCTTAATGGCTCCGGACAGCCGGAACACTGAAGCTTTCTTT. Its translation: CASSLMAPDSRNTEAFF.

The CDR3 spells CASSYTYSGVTYEQYF. The CDR3 nucleotides are TGTGCCAGCAGTTACACCTACAGCGGGGTCACCTACGAGCAGTACTTC. The V gene is TRBV6-5, the J gene TRBJ2-7; 7 bases are a match to TRBD2. The CDR3 loop spans 16 amino acids. The junction had 9 bases not matched to a gene; V was cut back by 2 bases and J by 2 bases. The germline CDR1 and CDR2 sequences are MNHEY and SVGAGI.

The chain recombines TRBV15 with TRBJ1-2, with TRBD1 as a possible D gene (5 bases). In germline, CDR1 is LNHNV, CDR2 YYDKDF (reference sequence). V was shortened by 0 bases and J by 4 bases, with 18 bases between the two germline ends. CDR3 size: 17 residues. The CDR3 DNA sequence: TGTGCCACCAGCAGAGATCTGGGCGGGGGGATGGGCTATGGCTACACCTTC. It is translated as CATSRDLGGGMGYGYTF.

The chain is built from TRBV6-5 and TRBJ2-3, with unresolved D. Germline values: CDR1 MNHEY, CDR2 SVGAGI. V lost 10 bases and J lost 5, with 19 bases in between. CDR3 length: 14 residues. CDR3 residues: CATRTVGPEDTQYF. CDR3 nucleotides: TGTGCCACCCGGACGGTCGGACCGGAAGATACGCAGTATTTT.

V usage is TRBV19 and J usage is TRBJ2-2; D unclear. The CDR3 extends over 15 amino acids. CDR1 LNHDA and CDR2 SQIVND come from the germline V gene (reference sequence). V was pared by 8 bases and J by 4 bases, with 17 bases between. The DNA of the CDR3 is TGTGCCAGTGGTGTCGCGGATATTCCCACCGGGGAGCTGTTTTTT. As protein: CASGVADIPTGELFF.

V usage is TRBV18 and J usage is TRBJ2-7; possibly TRBD1 for D (6 bases). Per germline, CDR1 KGHSH and CDR2 LQKENI. The V end lost 5 bases, the J end lost 5 bases, and 13 bases lay between the germline ends. This CDR3 contains 13 residues. Here the CDR3 reads CASSTLQGNEQYF. CDR3 DNA sequence: TGTGCCAGCTCAACCTTACAGGGCAACGAGCAGTACTTC.

This clone has just one count. This chain uses TRBV5-1 with TRBJ2-7; D possibly uses TRBD1 or TRBD2 (6 bases each). Germline V gives CDR1 SGHRS, CDR2 YFSETQ. This CDR3 has 13 amino acids. The V end lost 4 bases, the J end lost 6 bases, and 14 bases lay between the germline ends. CDR3: CASSGQQGGEQYF. The DNA for the CDR3 is TGCGCCAGCAGCGGGCAACAGGGAGGCGAGCAGTACTTC.

V usage is TRBV5-6 and J usage is TRBJ1-6, with 11 bases identical to TRBD1. Germline V lookup: CDR1 SGHDT, CDR2 YYEEEE. CDR3 size: 18 residues. V lost 5 bases, J lost 0 bases, and 7 bases stayed unmatched. CDR3 coding DNA: TGTGCCAGCAGATCCGGGACAGGGGGGAGCTCCTATAATTCACCCCTCCACTTT. This encodes CASRSGTGGSSYNSPLHF.

The rearrangement links TRBV5-1 to TRBJ2-4; a possible D gene is TRBD2 (5 bases). The V gene lost 2 bases and the J gene lost 11 bases, with 11 bases spanning the gap. This CDR3 is built from 12 residues. The germline V gene has CDR1 SGHRS and CDR2 YFSETQ. The chain's CDR3 is CASSFGGALQYF. The CDR3 coding sequence is TGCGCCAGCAGCTTTGGAGGTGCCCTTCAGTACTTC.

The chain has TRBV11-2 and TRBJ2-7, with D uncertain. The CDR3 runs to 13 residues. Trimming removed 3 bases from V and 6 bases from J, with 12 bases in between. Germline V lookup: CDR1 SGHAT, CDR2 FQNNGV. The CDR3 loop is CASSLEARTEQYF. CDR3 coding DNA: TGTGCCAGCAGCTTGGAAGCTAGGACCGAGCAGTACTTC.

The chain couples TRBV28 to TRBJ1-1, with D maybe TRBD1 (5 bases). This CDR3 spans 15 amino acids. Trimming cost V 5 bases and J 3 bases, with 16 bases left between them. Germline V gives CDR1 MDHEN, CDR2 SYDVKM. CDR3 coding DNA: TGTGCCAGCAGTCCCAACAGGCTATGGGACACTGAAGCTTTCTTT. This gives the protein CASSPNRLWDTEAFF.

The chain joins TRBV5-1 to TRBJ1-2; 9 positions agree with TRBD1. The ends lost 3 bases at V and 3 bases at J; junction bases unmatched: 6. This CDR3 contains 15 residues. The germline V gene has CDR1 SGHRS and CDR2 YFSETQ. As DNA, the CDR3 is TGCGCCAGCAGCTGGGGACAGGGCGATGACTATGGCTACACCTTC. Its translation is CASSWGQGDDYGYTF.